The present TCR beta chain was sequenced within a study of radiotherapy plus CTLA-4 blockade in lung cancer. This CDR3 has 15 amino acids. The ends were cut back, 3 bases at V and 5 bases at J, with 16 bases in the middle. CDR1 KGHSH and CDR2 LQKENI come from the germline V gene. Assay used: immunoSEQ multiplex PCR; TCRdb lists only in-frame clones, some missing. The sample carries 25,000 to 35,000 clones, about four fifths recorded once. The sample holds one count of this clone. Sequenced here: peripheral blood, sampled from a patient treated with radiotherapy plus ipilimumab. The TCR was taken from a human donor with non-small cell lung cancer that progressed on radiotherapy plus ipilimumab. This rearrangement joins TRBV18 to TRBJ2-5, with a possible D match to TRBD2 (5 bases). CDR3: CASSPPRGSGETQYF. DNA of the CDR3: TGTGCCAGCTCACCTCCTCGAGGGAGTGGTGAGACCCAGTACTTC.